This TCR beta chain was recorded in a study of T-cell reconstitution after alpha-beta-depleted transplantation in children. Researchers prepared the TCRbeta library using unique molecular identifiers, the study reports. TCRdb used MiXCR to reprocess the PCR reads, holding one entry per CDR3 protein. This table holds about 610,000 distinct CDR3 sequences, over 9.5% found once. Germline V gene lookup returns CDR1 MNHNS and CDR2 SASEGT. V lost 0 bases, J lost 0 bases, and 9 bases lay in between. The CDR3 is 16 residues long. The rearrangement uses TRBV6-1 and TRBJ1-3; no clear D gene. Sample: PBMCs from the stem cell graft donor, taken from the stem cell graft. This TCR was sampled from a human donor who donated a stem cell graft to a child with acute myeloid leukemia. The CDR3 coding sequence is TGTGCCAGCAGTGAAGCGGCCGGTAGCTCTGGAAACACCATATATTTT. It is translated as CASSEAAGSSGNTIYF.